This T cell receptor beta chain was identified during a study of early T cells in non-severe SARS-CoV-2 infection. This CDR3 is built from 13 residues. Per the germline V gene, CDR1 is SQVTM and CDR2 is ANQGSEA. J was trimmed by 10 bases and V by 7 bases; bases with no gene match: 7. MiXCR, applied by TCRdb to the 5' RACE reads, yields one record per CDR3 protein. The data hold roughly 67,000 distinct CDR3 sequences, with 9% to 15% observed a single time. The TCR comes from an adult who was a healthcare worker with PCR-confirmed SARS-CoV-2 infection or an uninfected control (not recorded which). The sample comprised whole blood. This chain joins TRBV29-1 and TRBJ1-4, with 12 positions matching TRBD1. Here the CDR3 DNA reads TGCAGCGCAACCGGGACAGGGGGCGGAAAACTGTTTTTT. This gives the protein CSATGTGGGKLFF.